The next 6 T cell receptor beta chains were all read from a single sample in a study of cytomegalovirus exposure and HLA in healthy donors. PCR was performed using 60 Vbeta and 13 Jbeta primers. Generated by immunoSEQ multiplex PCR, the TCRdb table keeps only in-frame clones and is missing some. Of fewer than 200,000 clones listed, around 67% are singletons. The sequencing sample was made of PBMCs. Receptors were obtained from a woman aged 18-35 years in good health and CMV-seropositive.

The rearrangement joins TRBV7-2 to TRBJ2-5, with a possible D match to TRBD1 (6 bases). V lost 2 bases, J lost 0 bases, and 19 bases lay in between. Germline V gene lookup returns CDR1 SGHTA and CDR2 FQGNSA. CDR3 length: 18 residues. As DNA, the CDR3 is TGTGCCAGCAGCTTAAACCTGTGGCCGGGACACCACCAAGAGACCCAGTACTTC. Its protein is CASSLNLWPGHHQETQYF.

The chain carries TRBV10-3 and TRBJ2-3; TRBD2 matches 12 bases. The CDR3 loop spans 13 amino acids. Germline assignment: CDR1 ENHRY and CDR2 SYGVKD. J gave up 5 bases and V 10 bases, and 4 bases lay outside the gene matches. CDR3 residues: CATTLAGGDTQYF. Written as DNA, the CDR3 is TGTGCCACAACACTAGCGGGAGGAGATACGCAGTATTTT.

Concerning this clone itself: Compared with germline, one end of the junction differs, possibly owing to a read error. The V gene is TRBV5-1, the J gene TRBJ2-5; 8 bases are shared with TRBD1. The CDR3 consists of 14 residues. The germline V gene encodes CDR1 SGHRS and CDR2 YFSETQ. The CDR3 loop reads CAGSFQGAGETQYF. DNA for the CDR3: TGCGCCGGCAGCTTCCAGGGGGCGGGAGAGACCCAGTACTTC.

The rearrangement links TRBV6-1 to TRBJ1-3, with TRBD1 matching 7 bases. The CDR3 contains 15 residues. V was pared by 8 bases and J by 0 bases, with 7 bases of the junction left unmatched. Per the germline V gene, CDR1 is MNHNS and CDR2 is SASEGT. This CDR3 reads CASRDRAISGNTIYF. CDR3 DNA: TGTGCCAGCCGCGACAGGGCGATCTCTGGAAACACCATATATTTT.

The gene calls are TRBV10-3 and TRBJ2-5; possible D gene TRBD2, 6 bases. Gene TRBJ2-7 matches the end of the DNA better, so the J call may be wrong. The CDR3 covers 14 residues. CDR1 ENHRY and CDR2 SYGVKD come from the germline V gene. The CDR3 reads CAISESGTSHEQYF. The CDR3 DNA sequence: TGTGCCATCAGTGAGTCCGGGACTTCCCACGAGCAGTACTTC.

This clone was found once. J is TRBJ2-3 and V is TRBV27, with 8 bases that match TRBD2. Germline CDR1 is MNHEY and CDR2 is SMNVEV (reference sequence). The CDR3 loop spans 16 amino acids. V shed 4 bases, J shed 3 bases, and the junction held 9 bases outside the gene matches. The DNA of the CDR3 is TGTGCCAGCAGTTCCCGGGGGGGAGTAGGTACAGATACGCAGTATTTT. The encoded protein is CASSSRGGVGTDTQYF.